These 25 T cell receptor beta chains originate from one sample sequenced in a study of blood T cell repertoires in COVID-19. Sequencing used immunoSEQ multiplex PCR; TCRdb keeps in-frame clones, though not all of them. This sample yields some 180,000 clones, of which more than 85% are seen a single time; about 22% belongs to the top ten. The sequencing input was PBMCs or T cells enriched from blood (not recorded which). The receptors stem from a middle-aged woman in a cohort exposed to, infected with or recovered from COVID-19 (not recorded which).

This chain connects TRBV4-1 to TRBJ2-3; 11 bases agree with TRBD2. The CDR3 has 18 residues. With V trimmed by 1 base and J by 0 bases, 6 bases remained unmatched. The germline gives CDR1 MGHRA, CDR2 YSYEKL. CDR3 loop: CASSQGERLAGSTDTQYF. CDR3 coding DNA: TGCGCCAGCAGCCAAGGGGAACGACTAGCGGGGAGCACAGATACGCAGTATTTT.

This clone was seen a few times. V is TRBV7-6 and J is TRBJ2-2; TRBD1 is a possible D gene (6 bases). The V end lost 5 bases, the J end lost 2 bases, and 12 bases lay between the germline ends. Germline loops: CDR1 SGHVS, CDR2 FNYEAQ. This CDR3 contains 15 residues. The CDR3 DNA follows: TGTGCCAGCAGCACCACAGGGAGCAACACCGGGGAGCTGTTTTTT. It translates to CASSTTGSNTGELFF.

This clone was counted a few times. Here the CDR3 reads CASSQDRGHINEQFF. In DNA form, the CDR3 reads TGTGCCAGCAGCCAAGATCGCGGCCATATAAATGAGCAGTTCTTC. J is TRBJ2-1 and V is TRBV4-2, with D uncertain. V gave up 0 bases and J gave up 7 bases, with 13 bases separating them. The CDR3 has 15 amino acids. Germline CDR1 LGHNA, CDR2 YNFKEQ.

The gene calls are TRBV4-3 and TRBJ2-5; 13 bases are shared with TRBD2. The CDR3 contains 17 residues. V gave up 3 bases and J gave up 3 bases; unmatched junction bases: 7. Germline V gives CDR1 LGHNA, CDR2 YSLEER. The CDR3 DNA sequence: TGCGCCAGCAGCCAGGGGACTAGCGGGATAGTAGAAGAGACCCAGTACTTC. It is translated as CASSQGTSGIVEETQYF.

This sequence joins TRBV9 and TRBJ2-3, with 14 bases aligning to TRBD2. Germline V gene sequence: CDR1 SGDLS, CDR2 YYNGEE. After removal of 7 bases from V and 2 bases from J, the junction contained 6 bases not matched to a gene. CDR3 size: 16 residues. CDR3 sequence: CASQGLAGDFTDTQYF. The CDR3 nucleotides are TGTGCCAGCCAGGGACTAGCGGGAGATTTCACAGATACGCAGTATTTT.

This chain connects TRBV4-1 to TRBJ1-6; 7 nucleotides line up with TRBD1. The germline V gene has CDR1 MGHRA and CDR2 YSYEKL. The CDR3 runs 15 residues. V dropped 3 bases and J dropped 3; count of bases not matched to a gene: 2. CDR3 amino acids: CASSHGQDYNSPLHF. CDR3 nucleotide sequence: TGCGCCAGCAGCCATGGACAGGACTATAATTCACCCCTCCACTTT.

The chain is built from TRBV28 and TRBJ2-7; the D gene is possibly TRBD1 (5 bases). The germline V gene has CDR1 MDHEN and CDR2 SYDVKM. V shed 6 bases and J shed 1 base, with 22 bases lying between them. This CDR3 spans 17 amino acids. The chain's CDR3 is CASRHRTWGRSSYEQYF. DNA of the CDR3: TGTGCCAGCAGACATAGAACGTGGGGCAGATCATCCTACGAGCAGTACTTC. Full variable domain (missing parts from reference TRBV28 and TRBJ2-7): DVKVTQSSRYLVKRTGEKVFLECVQDMDHENMFWYRQDPGLGLRLIYFSYDVKMKEKGDIPEGYSVSREKKERFSLILESASTNQTSMYLCASRHRTWGRSSYEQYFGPGTRLTVT.

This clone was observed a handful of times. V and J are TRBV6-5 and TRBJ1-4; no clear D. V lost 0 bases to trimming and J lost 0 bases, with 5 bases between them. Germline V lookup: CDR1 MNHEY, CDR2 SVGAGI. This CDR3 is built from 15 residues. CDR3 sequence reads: CASSYSAATNEKLFF. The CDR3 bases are TGTGCCAGCAGTTACTCGGCGGCAACTAATGAAAAACTGTTTTTT.

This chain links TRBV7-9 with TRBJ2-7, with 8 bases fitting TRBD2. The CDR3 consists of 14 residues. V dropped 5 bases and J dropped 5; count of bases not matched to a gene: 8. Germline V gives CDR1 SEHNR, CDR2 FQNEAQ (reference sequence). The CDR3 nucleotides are TGTGCCAGCAGCCGCCCCCTAGCGGGCCACGAGCAGTACTTC. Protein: CASSRPLAGHEQYF.

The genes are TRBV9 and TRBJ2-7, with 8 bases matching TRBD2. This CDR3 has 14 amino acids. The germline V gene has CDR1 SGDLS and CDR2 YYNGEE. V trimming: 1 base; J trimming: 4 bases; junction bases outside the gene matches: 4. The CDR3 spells CASSVCRGRYEQYF. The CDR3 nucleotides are TGTGCCAGCAGCGTATGCCGCGGGAGGTACGAGCAGTACTTC.

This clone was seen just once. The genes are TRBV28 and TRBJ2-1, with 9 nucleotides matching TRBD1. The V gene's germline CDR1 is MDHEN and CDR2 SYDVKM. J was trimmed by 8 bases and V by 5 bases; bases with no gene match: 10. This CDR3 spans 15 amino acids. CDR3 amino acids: CASSMWDRDRDEQFF. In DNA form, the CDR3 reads TGTGCCAGCAGTATGTGGGACAGGGACAGGGATGAGCAGTTCTTC.

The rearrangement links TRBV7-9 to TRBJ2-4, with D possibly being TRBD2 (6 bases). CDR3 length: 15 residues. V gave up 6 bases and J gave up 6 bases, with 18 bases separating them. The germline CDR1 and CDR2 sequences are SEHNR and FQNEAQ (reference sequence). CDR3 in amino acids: CASSFKDYAINIQYF. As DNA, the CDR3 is TGTGCCAGCAGTTTTAAGGACTATGCGATAAACATTCAGTACTTC.

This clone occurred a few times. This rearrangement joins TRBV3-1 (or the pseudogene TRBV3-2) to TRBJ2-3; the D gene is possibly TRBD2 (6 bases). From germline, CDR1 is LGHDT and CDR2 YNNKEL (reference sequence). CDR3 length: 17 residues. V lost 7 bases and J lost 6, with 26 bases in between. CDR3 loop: CASIPLSRGRTEDTQYF. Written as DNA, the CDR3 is TGTGCCAGCATCCCTCTCTCCCGGGGGAGGACTGAGGATACGCAGTATTTT.

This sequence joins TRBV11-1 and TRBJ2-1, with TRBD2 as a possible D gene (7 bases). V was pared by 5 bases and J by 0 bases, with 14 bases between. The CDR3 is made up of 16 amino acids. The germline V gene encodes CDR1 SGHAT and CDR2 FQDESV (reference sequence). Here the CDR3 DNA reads TGTGCCAGCAGCCCTCCTCGGGGGGCCTCCTACAATGAGCAGTTCTTC. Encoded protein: CASSPPRGASYNEQFF.

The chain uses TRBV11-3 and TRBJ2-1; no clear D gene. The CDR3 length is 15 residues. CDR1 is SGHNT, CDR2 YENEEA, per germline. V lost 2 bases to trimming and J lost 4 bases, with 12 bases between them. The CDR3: CASSLTSREYNEQFF. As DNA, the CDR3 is TGTGCCAGCAGCTTAACTTCAAGAGAGTACAATGAGCAGTTCTTC.

The CDR3: CASQDRAGNTIYF. For the CDR3, the DNA is TGTGCCAGCCAGGACAGGGCTGGAAACACCATATATTTT. The chain has TRBV19 and TRBJ1-3; 8 nucleotides agree with TRBD1. Germline V gene data show CDR1 as LNHDA and CDR2 as SQIVND (reference sequence). This CDR3 has 13 residues. Trimming removed 9 bases from V and 2 bases from J; junction bases left unmatched: 3.

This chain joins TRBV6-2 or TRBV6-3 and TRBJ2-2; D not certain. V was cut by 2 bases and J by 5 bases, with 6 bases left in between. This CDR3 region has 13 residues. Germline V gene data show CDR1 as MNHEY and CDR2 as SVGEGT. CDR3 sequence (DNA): TGTGCCAGCAGTTACACTCGAACCGGGGAGCTGTTTTTT. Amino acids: CASSYTRTGELFF.

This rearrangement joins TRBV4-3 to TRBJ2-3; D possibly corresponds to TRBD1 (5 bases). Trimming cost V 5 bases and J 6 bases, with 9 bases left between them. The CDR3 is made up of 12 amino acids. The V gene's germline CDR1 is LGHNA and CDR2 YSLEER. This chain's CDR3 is CASSAGYDTQYF. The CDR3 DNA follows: TGCGCCAGCAGCGCAGGGTATGATACGCAGTATTTT.

CDR3 DNA sequence: TGCAGTGCTTCGGACGGGAATGGCTACACCTTC. This codes for CSASDGNGYTF. This chain uses TRBV20-1 with TRBJ1-2; the D is unclear. Trimming took 5 bases from V and 6 from J, leaving 10 bases between them. This CDR3 region has 11 residues. CDR1 is DFQATT and CDR2 is SNEGSKA in the germline V gene (reference sequence).

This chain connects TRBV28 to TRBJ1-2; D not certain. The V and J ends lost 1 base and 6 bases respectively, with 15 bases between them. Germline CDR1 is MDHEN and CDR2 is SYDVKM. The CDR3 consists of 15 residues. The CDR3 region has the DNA TGTGCCAGCAGTTTATTGCAGGCGGGGTTTCATGGCTACACCTTC. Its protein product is CASSLLQAGFHGYTF.

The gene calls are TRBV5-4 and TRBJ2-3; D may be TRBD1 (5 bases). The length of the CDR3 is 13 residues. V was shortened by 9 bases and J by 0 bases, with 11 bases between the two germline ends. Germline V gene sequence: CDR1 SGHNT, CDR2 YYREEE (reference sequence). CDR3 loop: CATWGQSTDTQYF. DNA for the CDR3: TGTGCCACCTGGGGCCAGAGCACAGATACGCAGTATTTT.

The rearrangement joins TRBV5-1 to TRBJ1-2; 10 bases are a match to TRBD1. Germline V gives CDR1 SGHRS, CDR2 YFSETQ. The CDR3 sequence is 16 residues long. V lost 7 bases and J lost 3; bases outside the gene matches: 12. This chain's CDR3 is CASGWTGGNYDYGYTF. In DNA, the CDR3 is TGCGCCAGCGGGTGGACAGGGGGGAATTATGACTATGGCTACACCTTC.

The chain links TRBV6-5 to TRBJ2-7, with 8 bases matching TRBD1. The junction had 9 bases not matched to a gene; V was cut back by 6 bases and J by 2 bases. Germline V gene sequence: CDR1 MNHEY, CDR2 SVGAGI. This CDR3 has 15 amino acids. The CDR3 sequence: CASSPGTGLTYEQYF. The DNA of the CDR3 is TGTGCCAGCAGCCCAGGGACAGGCCTAACCTACGAGCAGTACTTC.

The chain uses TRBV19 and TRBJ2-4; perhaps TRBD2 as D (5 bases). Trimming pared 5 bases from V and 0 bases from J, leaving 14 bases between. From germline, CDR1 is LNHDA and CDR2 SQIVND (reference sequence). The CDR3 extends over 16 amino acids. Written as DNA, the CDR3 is TGTGCCAGTAGTCCGAACCGACTAATAGCCAAAAACATTCAGTACTTC. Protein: CASSPNRLIAKNIQYF.

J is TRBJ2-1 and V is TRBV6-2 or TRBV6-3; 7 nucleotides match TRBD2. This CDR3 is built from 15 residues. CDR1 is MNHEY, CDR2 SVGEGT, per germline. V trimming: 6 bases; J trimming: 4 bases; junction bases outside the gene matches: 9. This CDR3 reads CASSSTGRVYNEQFF. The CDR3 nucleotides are TGTGCCAGCAGCTCGACGGGGAGGGTATACAATGAGCAGTTCTTC.